The 18 T cell receptor beta chains presented below share a single source sample, sequenced in a study of blood T cell repertoires in COVID-19. This table comes from immunoSEQ multiplex PCR, and its TCRdb copy is limited to in-frame clones, with some not included. This sample has roughly 340,000 clones, with 85% to 90% found just once. The sample was PBMCs or T cells enriched from blood (not recorded which). These receptors came from a man younger than 30 who had recovered from COVID-19.

This clone showed up just a few times. The V gene is TRBV18, the J gene TRBJ2-7; tentative D call: TRBD1 (6 bases). Germline lookup yields CDR1 KGHSH and CDR2 LQKENI. This CDR3 is 13 amino acids long. Deletions cut 1 base from V and 13 bases from J, with 17 bases between. The CDR3 loop is CASSPRDNSPEYF. CDR3 sequence (DNA): TGTGCCAGCTCACCACGGGACAATAGCCCGGAATACTTC.

CDR3 in DNA: TGTGCCAGCAGCTTATTACAGGGAAACGAGCAGTACTTC. This translates into CASSLLQGNEQYF. This sequence joins TRBV5-6 and TRBJ2-7; possibly TRBD1 for D (6 bases). Germline CDR1 is SGHDT and CDR2 is YYEEEE. V was shortened by 2 bases and J by 5 bases, with 11 bases between the two germline ends. The CDR3 has 13 residues.

The CDR3 coding sequence is TGTGCCAGCAGCCACGCTACTATGACAGGGCCCACCGGGGAGCTGTTTTTT. This encodes CASSHATMTGPTGELFF. This chain joins TRBV3-1 (or the pseudogene TRBV3-2) and TRBJ2-2; TRBD1 matches 7 bases. V dropped 3 bases and J dropped 4; count of bases not matched to a gene: 11. This CDR3 is 17 amino acids long. Germline CDR1 and CDR2: LGHDT and YNNKEL (reference sequence).

The chain has TRBV5-1 and TRBJ1-6, with TRBD1 matching 8 bases. The V gene end was trimmed by 1 base and the J gene end by 8 bases; junction bases not matched to a gene: 2. There are 14 residues in the CDR3. Germline CDR1 is SGHRS and CDR2 is YFSETQ. Here the CDR3 DNA reads TGCGCCAGCAGCTTGTCAGGGGGCTATTCACCCCTCCACTTT. It encodes CASSLSGGYSPLHF. The complete variable domain, with remaining parts taken from reference TRBV5-1 and TRBJ1-6, reads KAGVTQTPRYLIKTRGQQVTLSCSPISGHRSVSWYQQTPGQGLQFLFEYFSETQRNKGNFPGRFSGRQFSNSRSEMNVSTLELGDSALYLCASSLSGGYSPLHFGNGTRLTVT.

The chain has TRBV11-2 and TRBJ2-7, with a possible D match to TRBD2 (5 bases). The CDR3 spans 14 residues. The V end was cut by 6 bases, the J end by 0 bases, with 12 bases between. CDR1 and CDR2 from the germline V gene are SGHAT and FQNNGV. DNA for the CDR3: TGTGCCAGCAGGGATTTGGGGAGCTCCTACGAGCAGTACTTC. Its protein product is CASRDLGSSYEQYF.

With respect to this clone: A read error may produce the germline difference seen at one junction end. The chain links TRBV6-1 to TRBJ1-1; a weak D match, TRBD1 (6 bases). The CDR3 contains 11 residues. Germline assignment: CDR1 MNHNS and CDR2 SASEGT. This CDR3 reads CASSDTIQGVF. DNA of the CDR3: TGTGCCAGCAGTGATACTATACAGGGTGTGTTT.

The V and J genes are TRBV28 and TRBJ1-2, with TRBD1 as a possible D gene (5 bases). V gave up 2 bases and J gave up 0 bases, with 13 bases separating them. Germline V lookup: CDR1 MDHEN, CDR2 SYDVKM. The CDR3 totals 16 residues. CDR3 nucleotide sequence: TGTGCCAGCAGTTTAATGAGTACAGGAGCTAACTATGGCTACACCTTC. Its translation is CASSLMSTGANYGYTF.

The V and J genes are TRBV7-8 and TRBJ2-2; 9 nucleotides match TRBD2. This CDR3 contains 19 residues. V dropped 2 bases and J dropped 5; count of bases not matched to a gene: 15. The germline V gene has CDR1 SGHVS and CDR2 FQNEAQ. The CDR3 bases are TGTGCCAGCAGCTTACTGGGGGGCCTAGCGGGATTGGGGACCGGGGAGCTGTTTTTT. Its protein product is CASSLLGGLAGLGTGELFF.

This CDR3 reads CASGRGPLTEAFF. The CDR3 DNA reads TGTGCCAGTGGCAGGGGGCCGTTAACTGAAGCTTTCTTT. The V gene is TRBV2, the J gene TRBJ1-1; 8 bases align to TRBD1. CDR1 and CDR2 from the germline V gene are SNHLY and FYNNEI. V shed 9 bases and J 5 bases; nucleotides not matched to a gene: 8. The CDR3 runs to 13 residues.

The rearrangement links TRBV24-1 to TRBJ1-4; 9 bases are shared with TRBD1. This CDR3 is 15 amino acids long. The junction had 7 bases not matched to a gene; V was cut back by 2 bases and J by 10 bases. Per the germline V gene, CDR1 is KGHDR and CDR2 is SFDVKD. The CDR3 region has the DNA TGTGCCACCAGTGATTCCTCGCAGGGACAGGGAAAACTGTTTTTT. Its translation: CATSDSSQGQGKLFF.

This sequence joins TRBV19 and TRBJ2-1; 7 bases agree with TRBD2. The germline V gene has CDR1 LNHDA and CDR2 SQIVND (reference sequence). Trimming cost V 1 base and J 2 bases; bases outside gene matches: 8. This CDR3 is 17 amino acids long. In DNA, the CDR3 is TGTGCCAGTAGTATAGTACCGGGAGGTGTCGCCTACAATGAGCAGTTCTTC. The encoded protein is CASSIVPGGVAYNEQFF.

In DNA, the CDR3 is TGTGCCAGCAGTCCAAACCCACTACGACGAGGCAATCAGCCCCAGCATTTT. Protein: CASSPNPLRRGNQPQHF. The chain is built from TRBV2 and TRBJ1-5, with no clear D. Per the germline V gene, CDR1 is SNHLY and CDR2 is FYNNEI. The V end lost 5 bases, the J end lost 2 bases, and 19 bases lay between the germline ends. The CDR3 has 17 residues.

The chain combines TRBV5-5 with TRBJ1-2; the D is unclear. Germline V gene data show CDR1 as SGHKS and CDR2 as YYEKEE (reference sequence). This CDR3 has 13 amino acids. V lost 4 bases and J lost 4, with 11 bases in between. The chain's CDR3 is CASSREGAYGYTF. CDR3 nucleotide sequence: TGTGCCAGCAGCCGCGAGGGAGCCTATGGCTACACCTTC.

V and J are TRBV24-1 and TRBJ2-3, with 9 bases lining up with TRBD1. The V gene's germline CDR1 is KGHDR and CDR2 SFDVKD. The CDR3 extends over 14 amino acids. V was pared by 8 bases and J by 3 bases, with 5 bases of the junction left unmatched. CDR3 nucleotides: TGTGCCACCACGGACAGGGGAGGAACAGATACGCAGTATTTT. Its protein is CATTDRGGTDTQYF.

V gene TRBV6-5 combines with J gene TRBJ1-4; 7 nucleotides line up with TRBD1. The junction had 5 bases not matched to a gene; V was cut back by 7 bases and J by 0 bases. The CDR3 totals 15 residues. CDR1 is MNHEY and CDR2 is SVGAGI in the germline V gene. CDR3 DNA sequence: TGTGCCAGCAACTCCGGGACAGCAACTAATGAAAAACTGTTTTTT. Translation gives CASNSGTATNEKLFF.

This clone appeared a single time. This chain joins TRBV10-2 and TRBJ1-5; D remains unclear. The CDR3 consists of 14 residues. V lost 6 bases to trimming and J lost 1 base, with 10 bases between them. Germline V gene data show CDR1 as WSHSY and CDR2 as SAAADI. The CDR3 reads CASREGISNQPQHF. In nucleotides, the CDR3 is TGCGCCAGCAGGGAGGGCATCAGCAATCAGCCCCAGCATTTT.

V is TRBV12-3 or TRBV12-4 and J is TRBJ2-7, with unresolved D. V was pared by 0 bases and J by 4 bases, with 7 bases between. The CDR3 runs to 13 residues. The CDR3 nucleotides read TGTGCCAGCAGTTTAGCTCCCGGGTACGAGCAGTACTTC. It translates to CASSLAPGYEQYF.

The rearrangement joins TRBV1 to TRBJ2-2; the D call in the table, TRBD2, was not verified against the DNA. TRBV1 is deemed a pseudogene. The CDR3 loop spans 16 amino acids. The CDR3 reads CTSSQFWRERAGELFF. CDR3 bases: TGCACCAGCAGCCAATTTTGGCGGGAGAGGGCCGGGGAGCTGTTTTTT.